Listed here are 8 T cell receptor beta chains from one sample, sequenced in a study of blood T cell repertoires in COVID-19. This table comes from immunoSEQ multiplex PCR, and its TCRdb copy is limited to in-frame clones, with some not included. Of more than 95,000 clones detected, roughly 87% appear once; the ten largest clones hold about 3.9%. Sample: peripheral blood. The source of these receptors is a man aged 45-65 years with acute or convalescent COVID-19.

CDR3 sequence reads: CASSFEDRVNYGYTF. The CDR3 nucleotides are TGCGCCAGCAGCTTTGAGGACAGGGTAAACTATGGCTACACCTTC. This sequence joins TRBV5-1 and TRBJ1-2, with 8 bases matching TRBD1. The CDR3 length is 15 residues. With 2 bases clipped from V and 2 bases from J, the junction kept 5 bases outside the gene matches. The germline CDR1 and CDR2 sequences are SGHRS and YFSETQ.

The genes are TRBV11-2 and TRBJ2-2; 7 nucleotides match TRBD1. After removal of 5 bases from V and 9 bases from J, the junction contained 6 bases not matched to a gene. CDR1 is SGHAT and CDR2 is FQNNGV in the germline V gene. CDR3 length equals 13 residues. CDR3: CASSPRTGWELFF. The CDR3 nucleotides read TGTGCCAGCAGCCCCCGGACAGGCTGGGAGCTGTTTTTT.

This rearrangement joins TRBV4-1 to TRBJ2-3, with D possibly being TRBD1 (5 bases). CDR1 and CDR2 (germline): MGHRA, YSYEKL. V was trimmed by 4 bases and J by 3 bases, leaving 14 bases between them. The CDR3 length is 15 residues. The chain's CDR3 is CASSPPKGRTDTQYF. CDR3 coding DNA: TGCGCCAGCAGCCCCCCGAAGGGGCGGACAGATACGCAGTATTTT.

This sequence joins TRBV29-1 and TRBJ2-3, with 9 nucleotides matching TRBD1. The V segment lost 6 bases and the J segment 4 bases; nucleotides outside the gene matches: 5. The CDR3 has 13 amino acids. Germline CDR1 SQVTM, CDR2 ANQGSEA. CDR3 DNA: TGCAGCGTGGACAGGGGACTCCCAGATACGCAGTATTTT. Translation: CSVDRGLPDTQYF.

The chain employs TRBV3-1 (or the pseudogene TRBV3-2) and TRBJ2-5; D perhaps matches TRBD2 (6 bases). Germline CDR1 LGHDT, CDR2 YNNKEL (reference sequence). V lost 4 bases, J lost 1 base, and 7 bases lay in between. This CDR3 has 13 amino acids. CDR3 DNA: TGTGCCAGCAGCCGTAGCGGCCAAGAGACCCAGTACTTC. Its protein product is CASSRSGQETQYF.

This clone was recorded a few times. The chain combines TRBV7-9 with TRBJ2-7, with D tentatively TRBD2 (7 bases). Between the trimmed V and J ends, which lost 5 bases and 0 bases, there was a span of 17 bases. Per germline, CDR1 SEHNR and CDR2 FQNEAQ (reference sequence). This CDR3 contains 16 residues. The CDR3 DNA is TGTGCCAGCAGCCAGACCGGGGGGCCCGTCTCCTACGAGCAGTACTTC. This encodes CASSQTGGPVSYEQYF.

In this sample, this clone turned up once. CDR3 residues: CASRRQGSGEKLFF. The DNA of the CDR3 is TGTGCCAGCAGAAGACAGGGAAGCGGAGAAAAACTGTTTTTT. The chain carries TRBV28 and TRBJ1-4; 7 bases map to TRBD1. This CDR3 has 14 amino acids. V shed 6 bases and J 8 bases; nucleotides not matched to a gene: 9. Germline lookup yields CDR1 MDHEN and CDR2 SYDVKM.

This clone was seen a few times. This chain connects TRBV18 to TRBJ2-3; D call uncertain. The CDR3 covers 15 residues. Per the germline V gene, CDR1 is KGHSH and CDR2 is LQKENI. Trimming took off 2 bases at V and 0 bases at J, with 9 bases between the two ends. The CDR3 sequence is CASSPTVSSTDTQYF. CDR3 sequence (DNA): TGTGCCAGCTCACCAACAGTTTCTAGCACAGATACGCAGTATTTT.